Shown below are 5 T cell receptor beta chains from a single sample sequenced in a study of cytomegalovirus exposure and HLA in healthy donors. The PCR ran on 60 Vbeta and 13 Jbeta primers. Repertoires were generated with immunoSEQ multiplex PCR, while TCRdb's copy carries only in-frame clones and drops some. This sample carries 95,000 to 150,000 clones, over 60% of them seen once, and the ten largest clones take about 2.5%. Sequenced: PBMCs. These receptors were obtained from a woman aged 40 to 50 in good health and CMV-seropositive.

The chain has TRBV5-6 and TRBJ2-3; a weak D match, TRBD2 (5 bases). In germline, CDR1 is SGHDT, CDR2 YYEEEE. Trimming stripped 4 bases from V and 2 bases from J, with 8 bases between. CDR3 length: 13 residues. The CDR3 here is CASSRGFTDTQYF. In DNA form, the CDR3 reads TGTGCCAGCAGCCGGGGATTCACAGATACGCAGTATTTT. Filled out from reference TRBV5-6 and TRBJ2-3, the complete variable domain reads DAGVTQSPTHLIKTRGQQVTLRCSPKSGHDTVSWYQQALGQGPQFIFQYYEEEERQRGNFPDRFSGHQFPNYSSELNVNALLLGDSALYLCASSRGFTDTQYFGPGTRLTVL.

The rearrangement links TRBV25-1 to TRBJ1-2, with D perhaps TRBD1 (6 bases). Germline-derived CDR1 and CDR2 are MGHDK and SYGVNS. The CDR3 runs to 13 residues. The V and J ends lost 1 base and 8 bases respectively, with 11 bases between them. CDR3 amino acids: CASSEWAGDGYTF. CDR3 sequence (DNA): TGTGCCAGCAGTGAATGGGCAGGGGACGGCTACACCTTC.

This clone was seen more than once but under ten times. CDR3 sequence (DNA): TGTGCCAGCAGCCAAGGACTAGCGGGGGCATCAACAGATACGCAGTATTTT. Its translation is CASSQGLAGASTDTQYF. The V and J genes are TRBV4-2 and TRBJ2-3; 12 bases map to TRBD2. This CDR3 comprises 17 residues. Germline V gene sequence: CDR1 LGHNA, CDR2 YNFKEQ. The J segment lost 3 bases and the V segment lost 1 base, leaving 5 bases of the junction unmatched.

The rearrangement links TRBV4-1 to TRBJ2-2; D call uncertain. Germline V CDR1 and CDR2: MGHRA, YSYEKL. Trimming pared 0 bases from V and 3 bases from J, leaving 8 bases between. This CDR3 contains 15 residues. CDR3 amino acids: CASSQDLRHTGELFF. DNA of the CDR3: TGCGCCAGCAGCCAAGACCTGCGGCACACCGGGGAGCTGTTTTTT.

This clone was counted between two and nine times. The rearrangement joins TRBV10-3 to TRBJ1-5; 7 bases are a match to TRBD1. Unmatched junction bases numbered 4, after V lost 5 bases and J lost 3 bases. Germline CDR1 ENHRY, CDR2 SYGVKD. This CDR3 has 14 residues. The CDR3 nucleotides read TGTGCCATCAGTACAGGGGACGTCAATCAGCCCCAGCATTTT. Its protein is CAISTGDVNQPQHF.